This TCR beta chain was captured by sequencing in a study of blood T cell repertoires in COVID-19. Study information: T cells, B-cell-depleted T cells, or PBMCs supplied cDNA or gDNA.

Libraries were prepared by immunoSEQ multiplex PCR; TCRdb keeps only in-frame clonotypes and omits some of them. The sample records about 25,000 clones, 80% to 85% being singletons. V dropped 1 base and J dropped 2 bases, with 16 bases sitting between them. The CDR3 has 17 amino acids. The germline V gene has CDR1 LGHDT and CDR2 YNNKEL (reference sequence). The receptor comes from a man in his 70s with acute or convalescent COVID-19. The source material was peripheral blood. V usage is TRBV3-1 (or the pseudogene TRBV3-2) and J usage is TRBJ2-3, with D tentatively TRBD1 (6 bases). The CDR3 nucleotides are TGTGCCAGCAGCCAAGGGATAGGGGGATCCTACACAGATACGCAGTATTTT. Translated: CASSQGIGGSYTDTQYF.